This TCR beta chain was recorded in a study of blood T cell repertoires in COVID-19. Study details: Acute-phase and convalescent COVID-19 samples originated in the United States, Italy and Spain. Sources were T cells, B-cell-depleted T cells, or PBMCs; the material itself was cDNA or gDNA.

Only in-frame clones appear in the TCRdb table, and some are missing; sequencing was by immunoSEQ multiplex PCR. The sample carries approximately 99,000 clones, about four fifths recorded once. The germline V gene has CDR1 SGHRS and CDR2 YFSETQ. V was shortened by 4 bases and J by 2 bases, with 13 bases between the two germline ends. The CDR3 loop spans 15 amino acids. This TCR was recovered from an older man with active or convalescent COVID-19. Sequences were obtained from peripheral blood. This chain uses TRBV5-1 with TRBJ1-3; possibly TRBD1 for D (5 bases). The CDR3 region is CASSLNGGTGNTIYF. DNA of the CDR3: TGCGCCAGCAGCCTTAACGGGGGGACTGGAAACACCATATATTTT.